The present T cell receptor beta chain was sequenced within a study of T cell changes during pregnancy in multiple sclerosis. The assay was immunoSEQ multiplex PCR, and TCRdb's table has in-frame clones only and misses some. The table shows approximately 70,000 clones, with around 90% occurring only once. This clone has only a few counts. Germline V gene lookup returns CDR1 KGHSH and CDR2 LQKENI. The V and J ends lost 0 bases and 7 bases, in that order; junction bases with no gene match: 3. This CDR3 has 15 amino acids. The chain is built from TRBV18 and TRBJ1-6, with 7 bases matching TRBD1. The sample here was peripheral blood, taken in the first trimester of pregnancy. This TCR was recovered from a female donor in good health, enrolled as a control in a pregnancy study. DNA for the CDR3: TGTGCCAGCTCACCACCCGCAGGGGGGAATTCACCCCTCCACTTT. This translates into CASSPPAGGNSPLHF.